The source of this T cell receptor beta chain is a study of blood T cell repertoires in COVID-19. As for the study in general: Both acute and convalescent COVID-19 samples were obtained from the United States, Italy and Spain. In each case, the material was cDNA or gDNA derived from T cells, B-cell-depleted T cells, or PBMCs.

Seattle cases were enrolled at active infection and followed longitudinally. The CDR3 contains 14 residues. The germline gives CDR1 SGHRS, CDR2 YFSETQ. With V trimmed by 4 bases and J by 4 bases, 7 bases remained unmatched. Original methodology: Amplifying reference gene primers gave estimates of nucleated cell counts. Sequencing used immunoSEQ multiplex PCR; TCRdb keeps in-frame clones, though not all of them. That table gives V, J and clone size, and the DNA gave D and trimming. The sample includes 150,000 to 200,000 clones, 79% of them seen just once. The sequenced sample consisted of peripheral blood. The rearrangement joins TRBV5-1 to TRBJ1-2, with TRBD1 matching over 7 bases. The source is a woman aged 55 to 70 with COVID-19, enrolled during active disease. This chain's CDR3 is CASSELTGSYGYTF. The CDR3 region has the DNA TGCGCCAGCAGCGAACTGACAGGGTCCTATGGCTACACCTTC.